A selection of T cell receptor beta chains follows, all from one sample in a study of cytomegalovirus exposure and HLA in healthy donors. The data were produced by immunoSEQ multiplex PCR, yet TCRdb's version contains in-frame clones alone and is incomplete. The sample has roughly 190,000 clones; approximately 85% are singletons. Sequenced input: PBMCs. These receptors originate from a girl aged 5-17 years in good health and CMV-seropositive. The CDR3 runs from the conserved cysteine through the conserved F or W. Each record gives: V gene, D gene, J gene, clone size, CDR3 protein, CDR3 DNA. A D gene is named only where the DNA matches it firmly. Size tells how often a clone was seen (once, few, many) or the class of an expanded clone, and some rows leave it out.

>TRBV6-5|.|TRBJ2-3|.
CASSSPTDTQYF
TGTGCCAGCAGTTCTCCTACAGACACGCAGTATTTT
>TRBV2|.|TRBJ1-2|.
CASRPRGGYGYTF
TGTGCCAGCAGACCAAGGGGAGGCTATGGCTACACCTTC
>TRBV7-9|.|TRBJ1-2|.
CASSLARFQNYGYTF
TGTGCCAGCAGCTTAGCCCGGTTCCAAAACTATGGCTACACCTTC
>TRBV6-6|TRBD1|TRBJ1-2|.
CASSYSTGKDGYTF
TGTGCCAGCAGTTACTCGACAGGGAAGGATGGCTACACCTTC
>TRBV6-5|.|TRBJ1-5|.
CASSYVRDSNQPQHF
TGTGCCAGCAGTTACGTCCGGGACTCAAATCAGCCCCAGCATTTT
>TRBV7-9|TRBD1|TRBJ2-7|.
CSSSLVPRGQGSFYEQYF
TGTTCCAGCAGCTTAGTCCCGCGTGGACAGGGGTCATTTTACGAGCAGTACTTC
>TRBV5-1|TRBD2|TRBJ2-5|.
CASSLSGGGGETQYF
TGCGCCAGCAGCTTGTCCGGCGGCGGGGGAGAGACCCAGTACTTC
>TRBV7-2|TRBD2|TRBJ2-7|.
CASSLGAGAAYEQYF
TGTGCCAGCAGCTTAGGAGCGGGGGCCGCCTACGAGCAGTATTTC
>TRBV2|TRBD1|TRBJ2-7|.
CASSGTGVYEQYF
TGTGCCAGCAGTGGGACAGGGGTCTACGAGCAGTACTTC
>TRBV2|.|TRBJ1-1|.
CASSVQGMNTEAFF
TGTGCCAGCAGTGTACAGGGAATGAACACTGAAGCTTTCTTT
>TRBV14|.|TRBJ2-7|.
CASSQGRWTTASTSYEQYF
TGTGCCAGCAGCCAAGGAAGGTGGACTACAGCAAGCACCTCCTACGAGCAGTACTTC
>TRBV10-3|.|TRBJ2-1|.
CAISESGAGQRGEQFF
TGTGCCATCAGTGAGTCTGGGGCAGGGCAAAGGGGTGAGCAGTTCTTC
>TRBV7-9|.|TRBJ2-7|.
CASSPSGGSYEQYF
TGTGCCAGCAGCCCGTCAGGGGGGTCCTACGAGCAGTACTTC
>TRBV7-8|.|TRBJ1-1|.
CASSFGEHTEAFF
TGTGCCAGCAGCTTTGGGGAGCACACTGAAGCTTTCTTT
>TRBV2|TRBD1|TRBJ1-2|.
CASSGTGAISYGYTF
TGTGCCAGCAGTGGTACAGGGGCAATTTCCTATGGCTACACCTTC
>TRBV19|.|TRBJ1-3|.
CASSIPFNRPGWAGNTIYF
TGTGCCAGTAGTATCCCCTTCAACCGTCCAGGGTGGGCTGGAAACACCATATATTTT
>TRBV27|.|TRBJ1-2|.
CASSSHAQGNYGYTF
TGTGCCAGCAGTTCCCACGCCCAGGGGAACTATGGCTACACCTTC
>TRBV7-8|.|TRBJ1-5|.
CASDWVNQPQHF
TGTGCCAGCGACTGGGTTAATCAGCCCCAGCATTTT
>TRBV30|TRBD1|TRBJ2-5|.
CAWSPFGTGGQETQYF
TGTGCCTGGAGCCCCTTTGGGACAGGGGGTCAAGAGACCCAGTACTTC
>TRBV7-7|.|TRBJ2-2|.
CASSYVGGRPGTGELFF
TGTGCCAGCAGCTATGTCGGGGGACGCCCGGGGACCGGGGAGCTGTTTTTT
>TRBV6-1|.|TRBJ2-1|.
CASSRTRSYNEQFF
TGTGCCAGCAGCCGCACTAGATCCTACAATGAGCAGTTCTTC
>TRBV6-5|.|TRBJ1-2|.
CASSYSQQANYGYTF
TGTGCCAGCAGTTACTCCCAGCAGGCTAACTATGGCTACACCTTC
>TRBV9|.|TRBJ2-3|.
CASSVAGNTDTQYF
TGTGCCAGCAGCGTAGCGGGGAACACAGATACGCAGTATTTT
>TRBV5-4|TRBD1|TRBJ1-1|.
CASRSFDRGNTEAFF
TGTGCCAGCAGATCCTTTGACAGGGGGAACACTGAAGCTTTCTTT
>TRBV30|TRBD2|TRBJ2-2|.
CAWRGLAGSNTGELFF
TGTGCCTGGAGGGGACTAGCGGGGTCGAACACCGGGGAGCTGTTTTTT
>TRBV7-2|.|TRBJ1-5|.
CASSLSPSNQPQHF
TGTGCCAGCAGCTTAAGCCCCAGCAATCAGCCCCAGCATTTT
>TRBV5-4|.|TRBJ2-1|.
CASSLPGHYNEQFF
TGTGCCAGCAGCTTGCCGGGACACTACAATGAGCAGTTCTTC
>TRBV7-9|TRBD1|TRBJ1-4|.
CASSLGQGAGEKLFF
TGTGCCAGCAGCTTAGGACAGGGGGCTGGCGAAAAACTGTTTTTT
>TRBV27|TRBD1|TRBJ2-3|.
CASSLDRVADTQYF
TGTGCCAGCAGTCTAGACAGGGTCGCAGATACGCAGTATTTT
>TRBV2|TRBD1|TRBJ2-7|.
CASRRDSSYEQYF
TGTGCCAGCAGGAGGGACAGCTCGTACGAGCAGTACTTC
>TRBV2|TRBD2|TRBJ2-1|.
CASSVEAGTSGNEQFF
TGTGCCAGCAGCGTTGAAGCGGGAACCTCTGGGAATGAGCAGTTCTTC
>TRBV29-1|.|TRBJ2-1|.
CSIRQYNEQFF
TGCAGCATTCGACAGTACAATGAGCAGTTCTTC
>TRBV19|.|TRBJ1-4|.
CASREGSEKLFF
TGTGCCAGTAGAGAGGGTTCCGAAAAACTGTTTTTT
>TRBV7-2|TRBD1|TRBJ1-5|.
CASSSTGTVNQPQHF
TGTGCCAGCAGCTCCACCGGGACAGTGAATCAGCCCCAGCATTTT
>TRBV18|.|TRBJ2-3|.
CASSLFQGTDTQYF
TGTGCCAGCTCACTTTTCCAGGGCACAGATACGCAGTATTTT
>TRBV10-3|.|TRBJ1-1|.
CAISDSSEAFF
TGTGCCATCAGTGACAGTTCCGAAGCTTTCTTT
>TRBV6-5|TRBD2|TRBJ2-5|once
CASRPSGGKQTQYF
TGTGCCAGCAGACCCAGCGGGGGGAAGCAGACCCAGTACTTC
>TRBV7-2|TRBD2|TRBJ2-5|.
CASSSYYPGLAGQETQYF
TGTGCCAGCAGCTCCTATTATCCGGGACTAGCGGGCCAAGAGACCCAGTACTTC
>TRBV5-1|.|TRBJ1-4|.
CASSLSGTSNEKLFF
TGCGCCAGCAGCCTATCCGGGACATCTAATGAAAAACTGTTTTTT
>TRBV7-7|TRBD1|TRBJ2-5|.
CASSLARGQVETQYF
TGTGCCAGCAGCTTAGCCAGGGGGCAGGTCGAGACCCAGTACTTC
>TRBV6-1|TRBD1|TRBJ2-5|.
CASSGTGGRETQYF
TGTGCCAGCAGTGGAACAGGGGGCCGGGAGACCCAGTACTTC
>TRBV5-1|.|TRBJ2-7|.
CASSLLSSYEQYF
TGCGCCAGCAGCTTGTTGAGCTCCTACGAGCAGTACTTC
>TRBV6-4|.|TRBJ2-2|.
CASSLARNTGELFF
TGTGCCAGCAGTCTAGCGAGGAACACCGGGGAGCTGTTTTTT
>TRBV5-3|.|TRBJ2-5|.
CARSLTRKETQYF
TGTGCCAGAAGCTTGACTAGAAAAGAGACCCAGTACTTC
>TRBV5-1|TRBD1|TRBJ2-7|.
CASSLPGTAGWSYEQYF
TGCGCCAGCAGCTTACCCGGGACAGCCGGTTGGTCCTACGAGCAGTACTTC
>TRBV5-1|TRBD1|TRBJ2-7|.
CASSQTGQVYEQYF
TGCGCCAGCAGCCAAACGGGACAGGTCTACGAGCAGTACTTC
>TRBV6-1|.|TRBJ2-7|.
CASTEAVYEQYF
TGTGCCAGCACCGAGGCGGTCTACGAGCAGTACTTC
>TRBV7-2|TRBD1|TRBJ1-1|few
CASSLAHRGRYEAFF
TGTGCCAGCAGCTTAGCGCACAGGGGGCGATATGAAGCTTTCTTT
>TRBV29-1|TRBD2|TRBJ2-3|.
CSVEGSLLAGGIYTDTQYF
TGCAGCGTTGAAGGGTCCCTGCTAGCGGGGGGCATATACACAGATACGCAGTATTTT
>TRBV5-4|.|TRBJ2-4|.
CASSLERGPGNIQYF
TGTGCCAGCAGCCTGGAGAGAGGCCCGGGAAACATTCAGTACTTC
>TRBV2|.|TRBJ1-6|.
CASSERTSNSPLHF
TGTGCCAGCAGTGAAAGGACAAGCAATTCACCCCTCCACTTT
>TRBV19|.|TRBJ1-2|once
CASSPDAGSGYTF
TGTGCCAGTAGCCCTGACGCAGGATCTGGCTACACCTTC
>TRBV4-1|.|TRBJ1-2|.
CASSPNGDGYTF
TGCGCCAGCAGCCCGAACGGGGATGGCTACACCTTC
>TRBV27|.|TRBJ1-1|.
CASRLGAGIGEAFF
TGTGCCAGTCGTCTGGGGGCAGGGATAGGGGAAGCTTTCTTT
>TRBV12-5|.|TRBJ2-7|.
CASVRMADSHEQYF
TGTGCTAGTGTTCGGATGGCAGATAGCCACGAGCAGTACTTC